This record concerns one T cell receptor (beta chain) sequence. This sample was taken from a study of blood T cell repertoires in COVID-19. Study-wide background: T cells, B-cell-depleted T cells, or PBMCs provided the cDNA or gDNA that served as material.

The CDR3 contains 15 residues. Germline CDR1 SGHTA, CDR2 FQGNSA. The V gene end was trimmed by 7 bases and the J gene end by 9 bases; junction bases not matched to a gene: 13. Profiling relied on immunoSEQ multiplex PCR, and the TCRdb table lists in-frame clones only, not all of them. The table includes a few hundred thousand clones, 80% to 90% detected once. The receptor's source is a woman in her twenties or thirties who had recovered from COVID-19. The sample consisted of PBMCs or T cells enriched from blood (not recorded which). The chain has TRBV7-2 and TRBJ2-1, with 9 nucleotides matching TRBD2. Here the CDR3 DNA reads TGTGCCAGCACCCAGCCGGGACTAGCATCGGGTGAGCAGTTCTTC. Its protein is CASTQPGLASGEQFF.